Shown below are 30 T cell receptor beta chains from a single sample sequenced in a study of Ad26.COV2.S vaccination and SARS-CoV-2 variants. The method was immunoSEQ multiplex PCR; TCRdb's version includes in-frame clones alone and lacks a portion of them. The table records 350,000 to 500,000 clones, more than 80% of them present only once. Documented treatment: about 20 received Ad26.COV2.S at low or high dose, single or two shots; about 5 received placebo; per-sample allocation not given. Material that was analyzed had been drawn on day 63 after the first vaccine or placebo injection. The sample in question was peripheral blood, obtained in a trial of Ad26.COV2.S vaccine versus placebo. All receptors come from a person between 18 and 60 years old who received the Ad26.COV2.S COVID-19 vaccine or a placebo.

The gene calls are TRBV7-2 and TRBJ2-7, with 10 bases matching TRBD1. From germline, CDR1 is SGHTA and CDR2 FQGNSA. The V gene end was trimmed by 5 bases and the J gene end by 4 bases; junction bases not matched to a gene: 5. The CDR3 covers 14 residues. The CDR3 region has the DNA TGTGCCAGCAGCAGTGACAGGGGGCCTTACGAGCAGTACTTC. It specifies CASSSDRGPYEQYF.

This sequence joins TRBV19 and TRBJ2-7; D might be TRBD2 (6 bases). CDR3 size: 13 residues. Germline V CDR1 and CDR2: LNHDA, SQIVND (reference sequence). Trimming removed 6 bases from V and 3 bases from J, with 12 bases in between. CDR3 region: CASSPGLVYEQYF. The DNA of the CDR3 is TGTGCCAGTAGCCCGGGACTGGTCTACGAGCAGTACTTC.

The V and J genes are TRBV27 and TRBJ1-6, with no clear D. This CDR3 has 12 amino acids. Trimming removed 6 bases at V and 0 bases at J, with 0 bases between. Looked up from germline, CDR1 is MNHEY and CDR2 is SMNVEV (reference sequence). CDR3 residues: CASSSYNSPLHF. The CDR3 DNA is TGTGCCAGCAGCTCCTATAATTCACCCCTCCACTTT.

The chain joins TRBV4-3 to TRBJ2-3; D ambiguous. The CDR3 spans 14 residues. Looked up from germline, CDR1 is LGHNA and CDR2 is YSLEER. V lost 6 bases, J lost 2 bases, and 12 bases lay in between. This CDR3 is CASSRKPPTDTQYF. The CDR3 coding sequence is TGCGCCAGCAGTAGAAAACCCCCCACAGATACGCAGTATTTT.

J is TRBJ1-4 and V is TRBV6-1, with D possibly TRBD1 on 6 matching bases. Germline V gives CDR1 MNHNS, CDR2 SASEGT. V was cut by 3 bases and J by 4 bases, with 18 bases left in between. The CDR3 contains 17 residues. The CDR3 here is CASSEVPGALGNEKLFF. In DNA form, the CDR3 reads TGTGCCAGCAGTGAGGTCCCAGGGGCTTTGGGTAATGAAAAACTGTTTTTT.

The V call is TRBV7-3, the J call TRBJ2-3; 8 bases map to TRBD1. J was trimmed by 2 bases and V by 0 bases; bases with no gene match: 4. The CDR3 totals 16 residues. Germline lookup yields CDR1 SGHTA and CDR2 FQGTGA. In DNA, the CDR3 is TGTGCCAGCAGCTTAACGGGGACAGGACTCACAGATACGCAGTATTTT. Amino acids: CASSLTGTGLTDTQYF.

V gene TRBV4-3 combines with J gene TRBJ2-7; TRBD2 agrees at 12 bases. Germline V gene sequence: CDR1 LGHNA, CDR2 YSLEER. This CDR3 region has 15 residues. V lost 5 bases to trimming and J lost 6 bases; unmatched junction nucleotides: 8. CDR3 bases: TGCGCCAGCAGCTTACTAGCGGGAGGTGGGGCCGAGCAGTACTTC. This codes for CASSLLAGGGAEQYF.

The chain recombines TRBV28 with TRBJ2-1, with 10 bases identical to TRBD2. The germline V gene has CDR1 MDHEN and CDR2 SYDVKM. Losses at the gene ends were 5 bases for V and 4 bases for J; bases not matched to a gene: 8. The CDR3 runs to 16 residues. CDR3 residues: CASSPTGLADYNEQFF. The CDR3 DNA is TGTGCCAGCAGTCCCACCGGACTAGCGGATTACAATGAGCAGTTCTTC.

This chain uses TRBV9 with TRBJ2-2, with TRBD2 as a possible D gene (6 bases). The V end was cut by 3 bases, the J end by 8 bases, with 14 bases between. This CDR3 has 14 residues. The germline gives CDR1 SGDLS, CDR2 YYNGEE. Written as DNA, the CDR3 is TGTGCCAGCAGCGCAGGGACTTCCCCGGGGGAGCTGTTTTTT. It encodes CASSAGTSPGELFF.

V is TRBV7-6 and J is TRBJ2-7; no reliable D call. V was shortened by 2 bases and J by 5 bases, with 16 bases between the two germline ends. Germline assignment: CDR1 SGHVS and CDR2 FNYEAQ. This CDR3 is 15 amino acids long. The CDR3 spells CASSLTAGALHEQYF. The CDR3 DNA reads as TGTGCCAGCAGCTTAACGGCAGGAGCCCTTCACGAGCAGTACTTC.

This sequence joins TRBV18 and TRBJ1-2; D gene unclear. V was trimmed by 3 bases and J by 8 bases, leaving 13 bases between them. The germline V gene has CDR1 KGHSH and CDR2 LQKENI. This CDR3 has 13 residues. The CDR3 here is CASSPRREGGYTF. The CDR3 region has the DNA TGTGCCAGCTCACCGCGGCGGGAGGGAGGCTACACCTTC.

CDR3 in DNA: TGTGCCAGTAGCCCGACAGGGGGCGCGGGTCAGCCCCAGCATTTT. This sequence encodes CASSPTGGAGQPQHF. J is TRBJ1-5 and V is TRBV19; TRBD1 matches 10 bases. The V gene end was trimmed by 6 bases and the J gene end by 6 bases; junction bases not matched to a gene: 8. Germline-derived CDR1 and CDR2 are LNHDA and SQIVND (reference sequence). The CDR3 extends over 15 amino acids.

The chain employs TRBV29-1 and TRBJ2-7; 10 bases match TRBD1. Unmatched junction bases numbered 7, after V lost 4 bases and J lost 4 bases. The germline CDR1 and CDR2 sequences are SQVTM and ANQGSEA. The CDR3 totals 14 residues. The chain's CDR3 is CSVGARTGGYEQYF. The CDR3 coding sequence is TGCAGCGTTGGGGCCCGGACAGGGGGGTACGAGCAGTACTTC.

The CDR3 loop is CASSPRDRNSYGYTF. The DNA for the CDR3 is TGTGCCAGCAGCCCCCGGGACCGAAACTCCTATGGCTACACCTTC. This chain joins TRBV7-9 and TRBJ1-2; D may be TRBD1 (5 bases). CDR1 and CDR2 (germline): SEHNR, FQNEAQ (reference sequence). The CDR3 loop spans 15 amino acids. Trimming shortened V by 5 bases and J by 4 bases, and 17 bases separated the two germline ends.

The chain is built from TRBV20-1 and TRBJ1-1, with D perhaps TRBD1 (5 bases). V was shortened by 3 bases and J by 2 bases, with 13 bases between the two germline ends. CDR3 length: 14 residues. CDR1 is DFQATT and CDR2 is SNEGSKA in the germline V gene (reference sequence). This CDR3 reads CSASRLTANTEAFF. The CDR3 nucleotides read TGCAGTGCTAGTAGACTGACAGCCAACACTGAAGCTTTCTTT.

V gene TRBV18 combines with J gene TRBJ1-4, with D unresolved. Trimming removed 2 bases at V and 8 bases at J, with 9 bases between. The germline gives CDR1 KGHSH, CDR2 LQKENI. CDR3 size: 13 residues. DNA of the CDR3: TGTGCCAGCTCACCAGGGGAATTAGAAAAACTGTTTTTT. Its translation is CASSPGELEKLFF.

The CDR3 loop reads CASRSGTLNEQFF. In DNA, the CDR3 is TGTGCCAGCAGGAGCGGGACCTTGAATGAGCAGTTCTTC. The chain combines TRBV7-2 with TRBJ2-1; 7 nucleotides line up with TRBD2. CDR3 size: 13 residues. From germline, CDR1 is SGHTA and CDR2 FQGNSA. V was pared by 6 bases and J by 7 bases, with 6 bases of the junction left unmatched.

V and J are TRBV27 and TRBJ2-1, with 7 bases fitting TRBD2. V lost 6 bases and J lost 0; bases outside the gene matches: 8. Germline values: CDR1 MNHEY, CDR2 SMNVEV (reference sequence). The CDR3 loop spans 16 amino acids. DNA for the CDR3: TGTGCCAGCAGCCCCCCACTAGCGAGCTCCTACAATGAGCAGTTCTTC. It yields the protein CASSPPLASSYNEQFF.

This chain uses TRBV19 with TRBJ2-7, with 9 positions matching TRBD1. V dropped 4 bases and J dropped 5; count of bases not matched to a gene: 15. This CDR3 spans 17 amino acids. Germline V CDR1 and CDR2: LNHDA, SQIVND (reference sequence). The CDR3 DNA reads TGTGCCAGTAGTACCCTTCCCGGGACAGGGTCGAAAAACGAGCAGTACTTC. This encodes CASSTLPGTGSKNEQYF.

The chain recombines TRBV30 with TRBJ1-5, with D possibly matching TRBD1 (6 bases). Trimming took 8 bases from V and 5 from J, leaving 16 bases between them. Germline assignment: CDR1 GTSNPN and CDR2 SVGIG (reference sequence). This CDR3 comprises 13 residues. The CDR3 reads CAGSTGLDQPQHF. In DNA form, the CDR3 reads TGTGCCGGTTCCACAGGGTTAGATCAGCCCCAGCATTTT. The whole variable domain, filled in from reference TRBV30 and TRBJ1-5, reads SQTIHQWPATLVQPVGSPLSLECTVEGTSNPNLYWYRQAAGRGLQLLFYSVGIGQISSEVPQNLSASRPQDRQFILSSKKLLLSDSGFYLCAGSTGLDQPQHFGDGTRLSIL.

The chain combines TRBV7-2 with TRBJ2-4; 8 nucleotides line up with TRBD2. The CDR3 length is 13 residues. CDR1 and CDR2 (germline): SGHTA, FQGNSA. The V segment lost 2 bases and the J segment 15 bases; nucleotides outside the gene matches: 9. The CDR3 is CASSLSGGRERYF. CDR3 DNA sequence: TGTGCCAGCAGCTTATCGGGGGGGCGGGAGAGGTACTTC.

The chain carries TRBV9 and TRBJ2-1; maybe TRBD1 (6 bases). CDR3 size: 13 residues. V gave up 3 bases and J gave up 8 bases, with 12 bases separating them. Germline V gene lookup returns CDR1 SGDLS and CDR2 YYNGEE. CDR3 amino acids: CASSGGRFDEQFF. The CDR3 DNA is TGTGCCAGCAGCGGGGGGCGTTTCGATGAGCAGTTCTTC.

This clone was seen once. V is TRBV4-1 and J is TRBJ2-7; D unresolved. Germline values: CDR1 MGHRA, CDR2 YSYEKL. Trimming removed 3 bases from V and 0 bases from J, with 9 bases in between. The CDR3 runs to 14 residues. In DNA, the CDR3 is TGCGCCAGCAGCCAGGTAACGGGCTCCTACGAGCAGTACTTC. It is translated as CASSQVTGSYEQYF.

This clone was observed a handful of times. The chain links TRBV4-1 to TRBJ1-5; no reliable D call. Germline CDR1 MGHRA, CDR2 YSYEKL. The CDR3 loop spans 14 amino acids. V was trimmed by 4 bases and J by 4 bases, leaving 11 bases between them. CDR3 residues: CASSRAFGNQPQHF. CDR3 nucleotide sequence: TGCGCCAGCAGCCGCGCGTTCGGGAATCAGCCCCAGCATTTT.

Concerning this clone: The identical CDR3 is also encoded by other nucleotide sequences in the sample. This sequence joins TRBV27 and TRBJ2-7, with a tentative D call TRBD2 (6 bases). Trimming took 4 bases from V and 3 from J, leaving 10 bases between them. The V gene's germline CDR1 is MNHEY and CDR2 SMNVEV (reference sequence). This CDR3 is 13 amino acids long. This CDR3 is CASSSGLSYEQYF. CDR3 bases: TGTGCCAGCAGTTCGGGACTCAGCTACGAGCAGTACTTC.

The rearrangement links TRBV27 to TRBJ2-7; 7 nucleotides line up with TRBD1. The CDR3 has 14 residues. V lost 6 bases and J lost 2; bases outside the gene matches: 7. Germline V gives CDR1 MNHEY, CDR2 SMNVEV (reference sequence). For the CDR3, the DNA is TGTGCCAGCAGAGGGCCCGGGACAGCCTACGAGCAGTACTTC. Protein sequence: CASRGPGTAYEQYF.

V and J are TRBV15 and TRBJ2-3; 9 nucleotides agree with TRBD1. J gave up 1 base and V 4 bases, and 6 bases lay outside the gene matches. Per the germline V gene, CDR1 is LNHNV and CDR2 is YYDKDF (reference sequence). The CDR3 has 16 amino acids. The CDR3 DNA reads TGTGCCACCAGCAAACGGACAGGGGTTGGCACAGATACGCAGTATTTT. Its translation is CATSKRTGVGTDTQYF.

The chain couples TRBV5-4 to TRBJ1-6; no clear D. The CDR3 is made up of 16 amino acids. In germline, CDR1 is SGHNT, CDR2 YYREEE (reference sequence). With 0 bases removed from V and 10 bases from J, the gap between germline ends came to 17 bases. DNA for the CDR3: TGTGCCAGCAGCTTGGGAGTAGGGCGGGGAAGATCACCCCTCCACTTT. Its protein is CASSLGVGRGRSPLHF.

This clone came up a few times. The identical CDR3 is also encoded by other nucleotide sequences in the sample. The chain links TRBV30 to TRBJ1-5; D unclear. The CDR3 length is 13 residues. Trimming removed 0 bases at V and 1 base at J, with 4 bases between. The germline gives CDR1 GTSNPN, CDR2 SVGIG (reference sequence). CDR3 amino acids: CAWSVRSNQPQHF. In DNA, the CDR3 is TGTGCCTGGAGTGTCCGGAGCAATCAGCCCCAGCATTTT.

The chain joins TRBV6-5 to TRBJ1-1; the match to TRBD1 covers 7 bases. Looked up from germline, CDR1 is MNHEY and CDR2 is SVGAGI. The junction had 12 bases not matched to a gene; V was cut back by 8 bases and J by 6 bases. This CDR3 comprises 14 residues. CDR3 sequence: CASFRTGTIAEAFF. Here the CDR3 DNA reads TGTGCCAGCTTTCGGACAGGCACAATCGCTGAAGCTTTCTTT.